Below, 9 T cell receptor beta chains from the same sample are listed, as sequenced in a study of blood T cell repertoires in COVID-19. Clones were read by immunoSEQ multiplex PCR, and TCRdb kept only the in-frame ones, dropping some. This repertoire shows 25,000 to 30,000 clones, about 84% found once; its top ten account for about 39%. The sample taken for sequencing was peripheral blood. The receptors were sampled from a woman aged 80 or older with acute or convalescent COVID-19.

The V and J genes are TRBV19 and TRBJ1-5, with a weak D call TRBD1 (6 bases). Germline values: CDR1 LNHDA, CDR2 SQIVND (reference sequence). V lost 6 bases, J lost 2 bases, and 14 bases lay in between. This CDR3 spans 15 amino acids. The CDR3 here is CASREGGKGNQPQHF. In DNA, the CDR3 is TGTGCCAGTAGGGAAGGGGGAAAAGGCAATCAGCCCCAGCATTTT.

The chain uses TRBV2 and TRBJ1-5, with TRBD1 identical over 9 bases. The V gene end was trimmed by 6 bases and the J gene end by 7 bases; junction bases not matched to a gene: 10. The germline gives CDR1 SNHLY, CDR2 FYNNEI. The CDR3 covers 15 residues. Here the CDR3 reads CASRGQGGIRQPQHF. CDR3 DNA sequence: TGTGCCAGCAGGGGACAGGGAGGGATCCGGCAGCCCCAGCATTTT.

CDR3 coding DNA: TGTGCCAGCAGTTTATCGGCCACCCCGCCAAGTGAAAAACTGTTTTTT. Translation: CASSLSATPPSEKLFF. The chain carries TRBV27 and TRBJ1-4; no reliable D call. In germline, CDR1 is MNHEY, CDR2 SMNVEV (reference sequence). V lost 0 bases to trimming and J lost 7 bases, with 15 bases between them. The CDR3 spans 16 residues.

In DNA form, the CDR3 reads TGCGCCAGCAGCCCACAGGGGAAGGCAGATACGCAGTATTTT. This codes for CASSPQGKADTQYF. This chain uses TRBV5-1 with TRBJ2-3; 7 bases align to TRBD1. V gave up 4 bases and J gave up 4 bases; unmatched junction bases: 6. Germline V CDR1 and CDR2: SGHRS, YFSETQ. The CDR3 sequence is 14 residues long.

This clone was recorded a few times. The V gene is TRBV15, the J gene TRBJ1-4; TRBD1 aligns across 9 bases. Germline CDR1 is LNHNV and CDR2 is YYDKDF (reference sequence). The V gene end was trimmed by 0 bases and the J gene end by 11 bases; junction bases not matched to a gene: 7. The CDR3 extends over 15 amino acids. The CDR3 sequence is CATSRETGGGRKLFF. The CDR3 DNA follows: TGTGCCACCAGCAGAGAGACAGGGGGAGGGCGGAAACTGTTTTTT.

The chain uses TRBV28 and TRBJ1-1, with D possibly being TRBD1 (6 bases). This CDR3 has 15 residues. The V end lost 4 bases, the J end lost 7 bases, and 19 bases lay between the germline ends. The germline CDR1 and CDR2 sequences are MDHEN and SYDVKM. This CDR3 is CASSSGTQLRGEAFF. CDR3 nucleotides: TGTGCCAGCAGTTCCGGGACACAACTACGGGGTGAAGCTTTCTTT.

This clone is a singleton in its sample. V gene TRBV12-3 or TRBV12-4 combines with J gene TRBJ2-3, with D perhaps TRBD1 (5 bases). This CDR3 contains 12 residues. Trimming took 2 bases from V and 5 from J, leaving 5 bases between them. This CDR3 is CASSLRGDTQYF. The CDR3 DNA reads TGTGCCAGCAGTTTAAGGGGAGATACGCAGTATTTT.

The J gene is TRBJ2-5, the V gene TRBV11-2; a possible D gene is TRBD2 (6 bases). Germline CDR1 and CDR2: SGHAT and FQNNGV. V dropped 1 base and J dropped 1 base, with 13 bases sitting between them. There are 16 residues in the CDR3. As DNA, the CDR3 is TGTGCCAGCAGCTTAGGCGGACTGGGGGGCCAAGAGACCCAGTACTTC. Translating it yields CASSLGGLGGQETQYF.

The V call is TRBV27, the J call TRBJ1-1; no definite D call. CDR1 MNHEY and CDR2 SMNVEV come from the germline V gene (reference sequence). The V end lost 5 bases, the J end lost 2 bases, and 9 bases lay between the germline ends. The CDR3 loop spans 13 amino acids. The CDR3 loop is CASSKHRNTEAFF. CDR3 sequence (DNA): TGTGCCAGCAGTAAACACAGAAACACTGAAGCTTTCTTT.